Reported below is one TCR delta chain. Its specificity is not known. With only one base between it and a far larger clone, this is likely a read error. Other DNA variants within this sample encode the same CDR3. This entry belongs to a study of γδ T cells in repeated Plasmodium falciparum infection. Study context: Age- and gender-matched Australian children served as comparison for malaria-exposed Malian children. Each infection was followed by sampling at 21 days, plus baseline and some pre-infection draws. Malian gammadelta TCRs were studied during no-transmission periods and across acute malaria episodes. Study observations and caveats: Vdelta2-negative gammadelta repertoires appeared less diverse and less shared in Malian than Australian children.

CDR3 length: 21 amino acids. The germline CDR1 and CDR2 sequences are TSWWSYY and QGS. TCRdb re-called the multiplex PCR reads using CATT. The data contain tens of thousands of delta-chain clones, 1.7% of them singletons. Flow sorting of PBMC yielded separate Vgamma9/Vdelta2+ and Vdelta2-negative gammadelta T cell populations for bulk repertoire analysis. This TCR was sampled from a pool of human donors (malaria-infected and uninfected, not separated). The sequenced sample consisted of gamma-delta T cells from blood. This chain uses TRDV1 with TRDJ1; TRDD3 matches at 13 bases. DNA of the CDR3: TGTGCTCTCGGGGAACTAGTCAGGTCCGGTATACTGGGGGATACGGGGACTAAACTCATCTTT. Amino acid sequence: CALGELVRSGILGDTGTKLIF.